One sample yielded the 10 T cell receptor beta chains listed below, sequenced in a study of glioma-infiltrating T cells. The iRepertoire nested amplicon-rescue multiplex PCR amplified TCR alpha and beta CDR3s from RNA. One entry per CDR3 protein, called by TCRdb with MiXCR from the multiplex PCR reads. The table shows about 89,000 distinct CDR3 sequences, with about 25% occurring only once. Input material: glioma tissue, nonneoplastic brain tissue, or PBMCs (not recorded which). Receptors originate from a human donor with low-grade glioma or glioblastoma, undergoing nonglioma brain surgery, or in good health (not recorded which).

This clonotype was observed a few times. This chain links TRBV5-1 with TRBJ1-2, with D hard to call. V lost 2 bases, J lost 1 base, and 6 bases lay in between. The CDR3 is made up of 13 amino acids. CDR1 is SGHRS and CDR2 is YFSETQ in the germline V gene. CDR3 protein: CASSFDGNYGYTF. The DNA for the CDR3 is TGCGCCAGCAGCTTTGACGGTAACTATGGCTACACCTTC.

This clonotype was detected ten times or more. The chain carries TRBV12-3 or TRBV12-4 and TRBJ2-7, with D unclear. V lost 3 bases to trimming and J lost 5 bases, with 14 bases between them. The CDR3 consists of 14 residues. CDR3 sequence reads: CASSLGHSIDEQYF. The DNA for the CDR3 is TGTGCCAGCAGTTTGGGTCATTCAATCGACGAGCAGTACTTC.

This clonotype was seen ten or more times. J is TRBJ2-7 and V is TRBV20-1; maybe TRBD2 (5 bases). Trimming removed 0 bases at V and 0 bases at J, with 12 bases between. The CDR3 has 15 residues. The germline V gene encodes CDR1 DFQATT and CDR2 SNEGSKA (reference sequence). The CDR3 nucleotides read TGCAGTGCTAGAGATTTGGAGGAGAGCTCCTACGAGCAGTACTTC. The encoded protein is CSARDLEESSYEQYF.

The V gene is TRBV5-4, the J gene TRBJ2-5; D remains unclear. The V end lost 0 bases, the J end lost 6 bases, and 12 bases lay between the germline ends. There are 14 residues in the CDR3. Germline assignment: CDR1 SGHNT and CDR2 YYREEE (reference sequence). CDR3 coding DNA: TGTGCCAGCAGCTTGGAGGTCAAGGGAAAGACCCAGTACTTC. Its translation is CASSLEVKGKTQYF.

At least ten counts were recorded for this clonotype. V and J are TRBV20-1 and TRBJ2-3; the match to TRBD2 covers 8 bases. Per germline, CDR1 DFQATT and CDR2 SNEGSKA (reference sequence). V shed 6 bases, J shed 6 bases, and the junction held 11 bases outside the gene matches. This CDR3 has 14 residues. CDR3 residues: CSAERGLGEDTQYF. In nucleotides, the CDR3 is TGCAGTGCGGAGAGGGGACTAGGGGAGGATACGCAGTATTTT.

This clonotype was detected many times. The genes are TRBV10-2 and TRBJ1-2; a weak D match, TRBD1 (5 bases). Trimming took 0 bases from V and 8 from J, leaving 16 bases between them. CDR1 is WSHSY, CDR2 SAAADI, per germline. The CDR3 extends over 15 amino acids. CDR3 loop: CASSESFPGVGGYTF. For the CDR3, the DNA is TGCGCCAGCAGTGAGTCGTTTCCGGGGGTTGGCGGCTACACCTTC.

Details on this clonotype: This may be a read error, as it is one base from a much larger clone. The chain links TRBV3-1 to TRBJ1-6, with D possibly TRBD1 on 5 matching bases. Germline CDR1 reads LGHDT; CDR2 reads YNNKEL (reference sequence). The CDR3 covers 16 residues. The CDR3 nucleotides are TGTGCCAGCAGGCAAGAGACGGGGCTGAAAAATTCACCCCTCCACTTT. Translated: CASRQETGLKNSPLHF.

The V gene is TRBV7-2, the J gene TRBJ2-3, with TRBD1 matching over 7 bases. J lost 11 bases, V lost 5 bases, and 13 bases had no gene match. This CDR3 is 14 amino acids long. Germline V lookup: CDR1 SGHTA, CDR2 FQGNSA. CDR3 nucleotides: TGTGCCAGCAGCGTACAGGGGCAGCCCTACGAGCAGTATTTT. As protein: CASSVQGQPYEQYF.

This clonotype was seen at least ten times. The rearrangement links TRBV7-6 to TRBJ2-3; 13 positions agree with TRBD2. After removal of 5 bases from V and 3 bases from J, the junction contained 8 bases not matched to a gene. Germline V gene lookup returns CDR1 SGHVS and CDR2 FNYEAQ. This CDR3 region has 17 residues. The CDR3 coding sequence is TGTGCCAGCAGCCAACGGGGGACTAGCGGGACTACAGATACGCAGTATTTT. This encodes CASSQRGTSGTTDTQYF.

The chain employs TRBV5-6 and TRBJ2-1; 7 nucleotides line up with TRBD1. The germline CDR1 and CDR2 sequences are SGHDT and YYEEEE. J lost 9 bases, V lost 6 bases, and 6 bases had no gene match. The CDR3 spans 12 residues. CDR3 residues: CASNRQGTEQFF. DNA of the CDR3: TGTGCCAGCAACCGACAGGGAACTGAGCAGTTCTTC.